This T cell receptor beta chain comes out of a study of control samples from healthy donors and cancer patients. Germline CDR1 reads MDHEN; CDR2 reads SYDVKM. Losses at the gene ends were 6 bases for V and 2 bases for J; bases not matched to a gene: 5. This CDR3 comprises 14 residues. Repertoires were generated with immunoSEQ multiplex PCR, while TCRdb's copy carries only in-frame clones and drops some. The sample yields tens of thousands of clones, approximately 84% seen once. This chain joins TRBV28 and TRBJ1-2, with TRBD1 identical over 8 bases. The clonotype originates from a woman aged 45-65 years in good health. The specimen was blood. The CDR3 region has the DNA TGTGCCAGCAGGATGGGACAGGCGAACTATGGCTACACCTTC. Translation: CASRMGQANYGYTF.